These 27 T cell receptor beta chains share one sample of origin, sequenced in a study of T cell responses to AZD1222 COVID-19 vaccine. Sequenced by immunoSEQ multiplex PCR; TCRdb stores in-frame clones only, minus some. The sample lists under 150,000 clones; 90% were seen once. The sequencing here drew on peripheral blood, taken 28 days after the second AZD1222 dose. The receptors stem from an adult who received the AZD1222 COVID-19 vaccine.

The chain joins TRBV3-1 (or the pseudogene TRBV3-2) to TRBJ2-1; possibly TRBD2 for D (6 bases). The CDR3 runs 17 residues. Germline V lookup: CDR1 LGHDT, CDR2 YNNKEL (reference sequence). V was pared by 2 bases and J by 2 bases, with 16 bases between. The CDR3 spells CASSQTLTSRTYNEQFF. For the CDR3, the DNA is TGTGCCAGCAGCCAAACACTGACTAGTCGGACCTACAATGAGCAGTTCTTC.

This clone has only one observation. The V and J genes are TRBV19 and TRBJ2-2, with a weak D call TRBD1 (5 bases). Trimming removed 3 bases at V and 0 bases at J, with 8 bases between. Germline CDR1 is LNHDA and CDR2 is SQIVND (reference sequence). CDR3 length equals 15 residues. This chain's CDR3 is CASSIRVTNTGELFF. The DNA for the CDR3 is TGTGCCAGTAGTATCAGGGTAACGAACACCGGGGAGCTGTTTTTT.

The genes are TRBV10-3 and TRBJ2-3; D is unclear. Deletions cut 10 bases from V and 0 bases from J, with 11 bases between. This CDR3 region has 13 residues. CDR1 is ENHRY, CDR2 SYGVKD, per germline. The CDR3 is CATVGTSTDTQYF. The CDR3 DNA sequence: TGTGCCACTGTGGGCACTAGCACAGATACGCAGTATTTT.

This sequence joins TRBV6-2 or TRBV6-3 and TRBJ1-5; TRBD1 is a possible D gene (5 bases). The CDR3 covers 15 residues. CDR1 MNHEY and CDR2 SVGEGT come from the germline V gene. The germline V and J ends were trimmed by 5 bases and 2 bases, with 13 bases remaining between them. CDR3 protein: CASSNMWGGNQPQHF. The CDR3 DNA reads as TGTGCCAGCAGTAACATGTGGGGCGGCAATCAGCCCCAGCATTTT.

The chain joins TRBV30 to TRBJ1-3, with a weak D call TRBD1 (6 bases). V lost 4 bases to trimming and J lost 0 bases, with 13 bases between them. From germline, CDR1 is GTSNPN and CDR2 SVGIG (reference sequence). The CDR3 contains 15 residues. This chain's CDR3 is CAWISGAVSGNTIYF. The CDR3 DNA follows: TGTGCCTGGATTTCAGGGGCAGTCTCTGGAAACACCATATATTTT.

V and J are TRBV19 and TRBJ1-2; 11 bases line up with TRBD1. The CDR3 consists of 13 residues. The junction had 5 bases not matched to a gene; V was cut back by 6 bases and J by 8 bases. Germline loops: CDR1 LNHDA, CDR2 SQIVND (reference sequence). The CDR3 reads CASSVGQGGGYTF. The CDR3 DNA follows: TGTGCCAGTAGCGTGGGACAGGGGGGCGGCTACACCTTC.

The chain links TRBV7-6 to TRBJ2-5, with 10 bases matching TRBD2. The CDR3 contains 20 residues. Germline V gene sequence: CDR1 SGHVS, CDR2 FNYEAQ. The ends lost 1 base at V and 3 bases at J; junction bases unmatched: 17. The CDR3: CASSLEGGASGSHWKETQYF. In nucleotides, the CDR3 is TGTGCCAGCAGCTTAGAGGGGGGGGCTAGCGGGAGTCATTGGAAAGAGACCCAGTACTTC.

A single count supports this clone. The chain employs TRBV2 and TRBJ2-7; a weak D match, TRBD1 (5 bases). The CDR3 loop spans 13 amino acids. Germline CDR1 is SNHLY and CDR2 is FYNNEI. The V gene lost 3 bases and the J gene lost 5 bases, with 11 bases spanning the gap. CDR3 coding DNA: TGTGCCAGCAGTGACACTAAGGGGAACGAGCAGTACGTC. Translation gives CASSDTKGNEQYV.

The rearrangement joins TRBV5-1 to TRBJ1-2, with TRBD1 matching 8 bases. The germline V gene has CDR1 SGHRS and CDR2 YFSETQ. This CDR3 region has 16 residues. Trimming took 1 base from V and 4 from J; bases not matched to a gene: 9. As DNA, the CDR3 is TGCGCCAGCAGCTTGTTTGGGGACAGGAAGATCTATGGCTACACCTTC. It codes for CASSLFGDRKIYGYTF.

The CDR3 coding sequence is TGTGCCAGCAGCAAGGACAGGGGTCACGAGCAGTACTTC. The encoded protein is CASSKDRGHEQYF. The chain couples TRBV5-6 to TRBJ2-7; TRBD1 agrees at 9 bases. The CDR3 spans 13 residues. V dropped 4 bases and J dropped 5; count of bases not matched to a gene: 4. CDR1 and CDR2 (germline): SGHDT, YYEEEE.

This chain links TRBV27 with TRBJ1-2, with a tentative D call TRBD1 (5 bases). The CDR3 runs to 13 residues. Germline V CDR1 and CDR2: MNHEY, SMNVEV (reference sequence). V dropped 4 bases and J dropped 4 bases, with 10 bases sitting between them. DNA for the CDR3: TGTGCCAGCAGTTACTCAGGGTCCTATGGCTACACCTTC. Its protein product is CASSYSGSYGYTF.

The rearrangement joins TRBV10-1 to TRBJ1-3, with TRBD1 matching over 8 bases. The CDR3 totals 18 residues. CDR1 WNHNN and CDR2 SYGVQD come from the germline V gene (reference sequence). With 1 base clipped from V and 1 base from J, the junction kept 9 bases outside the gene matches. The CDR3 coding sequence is TGCGCCAGCAGTGAGTTAGGCGGACAGGGTCTTTCTGGAAACACCATATATTTT. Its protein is CASSELGGQGLSGNTIYF.

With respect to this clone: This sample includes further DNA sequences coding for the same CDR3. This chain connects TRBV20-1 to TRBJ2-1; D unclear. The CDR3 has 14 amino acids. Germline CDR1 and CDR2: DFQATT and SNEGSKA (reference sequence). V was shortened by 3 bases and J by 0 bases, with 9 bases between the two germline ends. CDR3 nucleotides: TGCAGTGCTAGTTTGGGTAGCTCCTACAATGAGCAGTTCTTC. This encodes CSASLGSSYNEQFF.

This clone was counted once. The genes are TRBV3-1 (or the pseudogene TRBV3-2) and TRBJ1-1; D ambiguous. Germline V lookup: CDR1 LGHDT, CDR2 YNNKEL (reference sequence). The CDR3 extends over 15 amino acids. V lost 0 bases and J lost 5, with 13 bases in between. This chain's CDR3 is CASSQDLSRRTEAFF. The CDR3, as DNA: TGTGCCAGCAGCCAAGACCTCAGCCGGAGGACTGAAGCTTTCTTT.

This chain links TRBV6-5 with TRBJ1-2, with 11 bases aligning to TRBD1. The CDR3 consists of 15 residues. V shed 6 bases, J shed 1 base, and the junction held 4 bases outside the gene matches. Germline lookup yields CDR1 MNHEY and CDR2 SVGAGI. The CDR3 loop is CASSAGTGGNYGYTF. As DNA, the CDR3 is TGTGCCAGCAGCGCCGGGACAGGGGGTAACTATGGCTACACCTTC.

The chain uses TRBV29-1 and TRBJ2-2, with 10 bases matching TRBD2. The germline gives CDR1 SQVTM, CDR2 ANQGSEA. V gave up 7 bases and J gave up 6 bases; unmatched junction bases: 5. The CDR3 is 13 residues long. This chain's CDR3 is CSDPAGGPGELFF. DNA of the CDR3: TGCAGCGACCCAGCGGGGGGGCCCGGGGAGCTGTTTTTT.

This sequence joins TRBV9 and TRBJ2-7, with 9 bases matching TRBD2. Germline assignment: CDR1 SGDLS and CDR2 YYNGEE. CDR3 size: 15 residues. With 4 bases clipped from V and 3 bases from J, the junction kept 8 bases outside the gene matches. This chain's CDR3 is CASSPRDSGSYEQYF. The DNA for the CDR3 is TGTGCCAGCAGCCCCCGCGATAGCGGGAGCTACGAGCAGTACTTC.

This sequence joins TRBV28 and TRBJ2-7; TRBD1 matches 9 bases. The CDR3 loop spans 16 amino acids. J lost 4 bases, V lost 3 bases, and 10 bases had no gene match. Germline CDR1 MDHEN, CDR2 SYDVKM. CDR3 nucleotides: TGTGCCAGCAGTTTCCCCCCGGGGACAGGGACGTACGAGCAGTACTTC. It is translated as CASSFPPGTGTYEQYF.

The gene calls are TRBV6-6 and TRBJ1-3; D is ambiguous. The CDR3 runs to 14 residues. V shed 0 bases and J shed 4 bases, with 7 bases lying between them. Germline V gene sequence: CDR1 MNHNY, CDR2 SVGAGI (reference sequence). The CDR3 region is CASSYSGTGNTIYF. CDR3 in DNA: TGTGCCAGCAGTTACTCGGGCACGGGAAACACCATATATTTT.

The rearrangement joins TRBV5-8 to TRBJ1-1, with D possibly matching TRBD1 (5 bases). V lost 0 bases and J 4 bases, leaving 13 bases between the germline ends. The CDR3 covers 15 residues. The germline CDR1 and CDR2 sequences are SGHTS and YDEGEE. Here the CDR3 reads CASSLDRLGVTEAFF. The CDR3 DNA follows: TGTGCCAGCAGCTTGGACAGGCTGGGTGTCACTGAAGCTTTCTTT.

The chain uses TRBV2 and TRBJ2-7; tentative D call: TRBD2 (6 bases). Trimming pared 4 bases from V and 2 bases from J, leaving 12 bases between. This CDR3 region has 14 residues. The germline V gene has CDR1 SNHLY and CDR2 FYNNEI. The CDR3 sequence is CASSGSDYTYEQYF. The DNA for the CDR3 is TGTGCCAGCAGTGGGTCGGACTATACCTACGAGCAGTACTTC.

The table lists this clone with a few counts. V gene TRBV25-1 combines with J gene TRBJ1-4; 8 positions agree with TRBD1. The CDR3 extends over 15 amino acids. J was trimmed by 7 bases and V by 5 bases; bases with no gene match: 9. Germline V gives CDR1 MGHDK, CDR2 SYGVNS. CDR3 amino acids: CASSSPGTGGEKLFF. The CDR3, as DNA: TGTGCCAGCAGTTCCCCAGGGACAGGCGGTGAAAAACTGTTTTTT.

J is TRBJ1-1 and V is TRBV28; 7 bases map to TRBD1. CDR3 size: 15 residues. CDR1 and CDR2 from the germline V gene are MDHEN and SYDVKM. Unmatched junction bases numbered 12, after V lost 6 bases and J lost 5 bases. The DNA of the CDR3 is TGTGCCAGCAGACAAACAGGGGATAGCAGGACTGAAGCTTTCTTT. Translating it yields CASRQTGDSRTEAFF.

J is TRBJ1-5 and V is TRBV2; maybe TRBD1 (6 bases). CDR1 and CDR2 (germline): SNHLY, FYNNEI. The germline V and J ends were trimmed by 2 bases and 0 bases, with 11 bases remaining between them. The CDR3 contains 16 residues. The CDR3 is CASSERGQVSNQPQHF. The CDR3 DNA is TGTGCCAGCAGTGAACGGGGACAAGTTAGCAATCAGCCCCAGCATTTT.

The CDR3 reads CASSLGHTGANVLTF. The CDR3 nucleotides read TGTGCCAGCAGCTTAGGACACACTGGGGCCAACGTCCTGACTTTC. V is TRBV7-2 and J is TRBJ2-6; D is unclear. The V end was cut by 1 base, the J end by 2 bases, with 6 bases between. This CDR3 is built from 15 residues. Germline CDR1 reads SGHTA; CDR2 reads FQGNSA.

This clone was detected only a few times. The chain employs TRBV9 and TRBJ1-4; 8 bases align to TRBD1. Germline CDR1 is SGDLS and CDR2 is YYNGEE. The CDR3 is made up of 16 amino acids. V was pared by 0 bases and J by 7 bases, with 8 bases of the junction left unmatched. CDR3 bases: TGTGCCAGCAGCGTAGGGCCAGGGGGCGACAGTGAAAAACTGTTTTTT. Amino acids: CASSVGPGGDSEKLFF.

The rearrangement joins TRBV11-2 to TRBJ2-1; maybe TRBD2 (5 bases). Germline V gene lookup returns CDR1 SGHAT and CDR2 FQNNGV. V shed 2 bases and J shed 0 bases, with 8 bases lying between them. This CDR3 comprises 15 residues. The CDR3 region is CASSLLAGSYNEQFF. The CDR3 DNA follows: TGTGCCAGCAGCTTATTGGCGGGCTCCTACAATGAGCAGTTCTTC.